This is a list of T cell receptor beta chains from one sample in a study of blood T cell repertoires in COVID-19. Generated by immunoSEQ multiplex PCR, the TCRdb table keeps only in-frame clones and is missing some. The table shows around 180,000 clones, with 88% occurring only once. Input material: peripheral blood. The receptors stem from a man in his sixties with acute or convalescent COVID-19. CDR3s include the opening cysteine and the closing phenylalanine or tryptophan. A D gene is named only where the DNA matches it firmly. Some rows mark clone size as missing; the rest say once, few, many or name a class of expanded clone.

>TRBD1|TRBJ1-6|-|TRBV27
TGTGCCAGCTCCGGGACAGGGGGGACACCCCTCCACTTT
CASSGTGGTPLHF
>-|TRBJ2-2|-|TRBV30
TGTGCCTGGACAAAATACACCGGGGAGCTGTTTTTT
CAWTKYTGELFF
>-|TRBJ2-6|-|TRBV6-5
TGTGCCAGCAGTTACTCGCGCAGCGCTGGGGCCAACGTCCTGACTTTC
CASSYSRSAGANVLTF
>TRBD2|TRBJ2-3|-|TRBV6-2/TRBV6-3
TGTGCCAGCAGTTACGGGACTAGCGGGAGAGGGGCAGATACGCAGTATTTT
CASSYGTSGRGADTQYF
>-|TRBJ1-3|-|TRBV5-5
TGTGCCAGCAGCTTCCCAGGGTCTGGAAACACCATATATTTT
CASSFPGSGNTIYF
>TRBD1|TRBJ2-2|-|TRBV7-3
TGTGCCAGCAGCGTAACCGGGACAGGGGGGACCGGGGAGCTGTTTTTT
CASSVTGTGGTGELFF
>-|TRBJ2-1|-|TRBV11-2
TGTGCCAGCAGCTTAGATGCTAGCGCCTACAATGAGCAGTTCTTC
CASSLDASAYNEQFF
>TRBD1|TRBJ1-1|-|TRBV2
TGTGCCAGCAGTAAATACCCAGGGGGAGGAACTGAAGCTTTCTTT
CASSKYPGGGTEAFF
>-|TRBJ1-5|-|TRBV19
TGTGCCAGTAGTATGGAGAAGGGGTTCGGCAATCAGCCCCAGCATTTT
CASSMEKGFGNQPQHF
>TRBD2|TRBJ2-1|-|TRBV7-3
TGTGCCAGCAGCTTAAGTGGCGGGAGTTTCGATGAGCAGTTCTTC
CASSLSGGSFDEQFF
>-|TRBJ1-4|-|TRBV2
TGTGCCAGCAGGAAAGGGGGAACTCAGACCCAAACTAATGAAAAACTGTTTTTT
CASRKGGTQTQTNEKLFF
>TRBD1|TRBJ1-2|once|TRBV5-4
TGTGCCAGCAGCTTGACAGGGGTGGCCTATGGCTACACCTTC
CASSLTGVAYGYTF
>TRBD1|TRBJ2-1|-|TRBV5-1
TGCGCCAGCAGCCCGCCACGGGACAGTTACAATGAGCAGTTCTTC
CASSPPRDSYNEQFF
>-|TRBJ1-2|-|TRBV21-1
TGTGCCAGCCTCTGGGGGGTTGGCTATGGCTACACCTTC
CASLWGVGYGYTF
>-|TRBJ1-1|-|TRBV29-1
TGCAGCGGCTCAGACTCTACAACTGAAGCTTTCTTT
CSGSDSTTEAFF
>-|TRBJ1-1|few|TRBV4-1
TGCGCCAGCAGCCAAGATATCACAGGGCCTGTGAACACTGAAGCTTTCTTT
CASSQDITGPVNTEAFF
>TRBD2|TRBJ2-7|-|TRBV7-2
TGTGCCAGCAGCTCAAAATCGCTAGCGGGAGGGTACTACGAGCAGTACTTC
CASSSKSLAGGYYEQYF
>TRBD1|TRBJ1-1|once|TRBV24-1
TGTGCCACCAGTGAGGGGACAGCGAACACTGAAGCTTTCTTT
CATSEGTANTEAFF
>TRBD1|TRBJ1-2|-|TRBV6-5
TGTGCCAGCAGTTCCGGTGGGACAGGGGACTTGCATGGCTACACCTTC
CASSSGGTGDLHGYTF
>-|TRBJ2-2|-|TRBV7-3
TGTGCCAGCAGCTTAACCCCGGCCGGGGAGCTGTTTTTT
CASSLTPAGELFF
>-|TRBJ1-1|once|TRBV6-2/TRBV6-3
TGTGCCACCACCCCTCAACGTCCAGGCGAAGCTTTCTTT
CATTPQRPGEAFF
>-|TRBJ1-1|-|TRBV6-5
TGTGCCAGCAGTCCAACCGGACAGCCGGGGGCTTTCTTT
CASSPTGQPGAFF
>-|TRBJ2-2|-|TRBV29-1
TGCAGCGTTGAAGATCCCTTTACGGTCGGGGAGCTGTTTTTT
CSVEDPFTVGELFF
>-|TRBJ1-1|-|TRBV27
TGTGCCAGCAGTTTAGTGACGGGCACTGAAGCTTTCTTT
CASSLVTGTEAFF
>TRBD1|TRBJ2-2|few|TRBV19
TGTGCCAGTAATATCCGGACAGGGCTGGCCGGGGAGCTGTTTTTT
CASNIRTGLAGELFF
>TRBD1|TRBJ1-6|-|TRBV27
TGTGCCAGCAGTTTAGGCCAGGGGGTCTATTCACCCCTCCACTTT
CASSLGQGVYSPLHF
>TRBD1|TRBJ1-2|-|TRBV12-3/TRBV12-4
TGTGCCAGCAGTTTTGACAGGGGAGTCGGCTACACCTTC
CASSFDRGVGYTF
>-|TRBJ1-5|-|TRBV15
TGTGCCACCAGCAGAGCGGGACACTACAATCAGCCCCAGCATTTT
CATSRAGHYNQPQHF
>-|TRBJ2-5|-|TRBV24-1
TGTGCCACCAGTGACTACCAAGAGACCCAGTACTTC
CATSDYQETQYF
>TRBD2|TRBJ2-1|-|TRBV7-3
TGTGCCAGCAGCCCCGGGGGGACCTCCTACAATGAGCAGTTCTTC
CASSPGGTSYNEQFF
>-|TRBJ2-2|-|TRBV18
TGTGCCAGCTCACTCCGGGGGTCGGACACCGGGGAGCTGTTTTTT
CASSLRGSDTGELFF
>TRBD1|TRBJ1-2|-|TRBV5-4
TGTGCCACTCTACAGGGGGCCGGGTATGGCTACACCTTC
CATLQGAGYGYTF
>-|TRBJ2-7|-|TRBV3-1/TRBV3-2
TGTGCCAGCAGTCAGGGATACGAGCAGTACTTC
CASSQGYEQYF
>-|TRBJ1-2|-|TRBV6-5
TGTGCCAGCAACCCGGGGCAGGGGTGGTATGGCTACACCTTC
CASNPGQGWYGYTF
>-|TRBJ1-5|-|TRBV6-2/TRBV6-3
TGTGCCAGCAGTTACACAGGACAGCCGCGAGGGCAGCCCCAGCATTTT
CASSYTGQPRGQPQHF
>-|TRBJ1-3|-|TRBV25-1
TGTGCCAGCAGTCCTCCGTCGAACCTTGTCCGGTCTGGAAACACCATATATTTT
CASSPPSNLVRSGNTIYF
>-|TRBJ1-3|-|TRBV19
TGTGCCAGTAGTATAAACACCAGTCCTGGAAACACCATATATTTT
CASSINTSPGNTIYF
>-|TRBJ2-5|-|TRBV5-1
TGCGCCAGCAGCCCCGACGAGGCGAGGGGGAAGTACTTC
CASSPDEARGKYF
>-|TRBJ1-3|-|TRBV9
TGTGCCAGCTCCCTTGGGGGGGGGCTGGATGGAAACACCATATATTTT
CASSLGGGLDGNTIYF
>TRBD2|TRBJ2-5|-|TRBV5-1
TGCGCCAGCAGCTTGGATTCCCCGCCGGGGGGACTAGCGGGCTTTCAAGAGACCCAGTACTTC
CASSLDSPPGGLAGFQETQYF
>-|TRBJ1-3|-|TRBV7-2
TGTGCCAGCAGCGCCCAGGTTCCTGGAAACACCATATATTTT
CASSAQVPGNTIYF
>-|TRBJ1-1|-|TRBV7-3
TGTGCCAGCAGCTTAAGTCGGGGGAACACTGAAGCTTTCTTT
CASSLSRGNTEAFF
>-|TRBJ2-3|-|TRBV6-5
TGTGCCAGCAGTCCGGGAAGAGGCCCCACAGATACGCAGTATTTT
CASSPGRGPTDTQYF
>-|TRBJ1-6|-|TRBV18
TGTGCCAGCCGACAGGAGTATAATTCACCCCTCCACTTT
CASRQEYNSPLHF
>TRBD1|TRBJ1-2|-|TRBV7-9
TGTGCCAGCAGTTGGGGACAGGGAGGAGGCTACACCTTC
CASSWGQGGGYTF
>-|TRBJ2-5|-|TRBV6-5
TGTGCCAGCAGTTACTCGAACAGGGTTGAGACCCAGTACTTC
CASSYSNRVETQYF
>-|TRBJ2-1|-|TRBV6-2/TRBV6-3
TGTGCCAGCAGTTACCATACTAGCAGCAATGAGCAGTTCTTC
CASSYHTSSNEQFF
>-|TRBJ1-5|once|TRBV19
TGTGCCAGTAGTTATCTCGAGAGAAAAAATCAGCCCCAGCATTTT
CASSYLERKNQPQHF
>-|TRBJ1-5|once|TRBV30
TGTGCCTGGAGTGTCAGGGAACAGCTGGATTATAGCAATCAGCCCCAGCATTTT
CAWSVREQLDYSNQPQHF
>-|TRBJ2-5|once|TRBV11-3
TGTGCCAGCAGCGCCAGGACAGTTCAAGAGACCCAGTACTTC
CASSARTVQETQYF
>TRBD2|TRBJ2-2|-|TRBV27
TGTGCCAGCAGTTTTGCGGGGGGGAGAACCGGGGAGCTGTTTTTT
CASSFAGGRTGELFF
>-|TRBJ2-7|-|TRBV6-5
TGTGCCAGCAGTTCACAGGGATTTTACGAGCAGTACTTC
CASSSQGFYEQYF